This T cell receptor beta chain was retrieved from a study of T cell repertoires in cytomegalovirus infection. The overall study: CMV infection plus the matching HLA type was flagged by public TCR beta signatures.

TCRdb used MiXCR to reprocess the reads, holding one entry per CDR3 protein. This table has some 920,000 distinct CDR3 sequences, about a third appearing once. This CDR3 comprises 16 residues. Germline CDR1 MNHEY, CDR2 SMNVEV (reference sequence). A word on this clonotype: Its antigen remains unknown. A read error may account for a junction end that differs from germline.

The source was cultured CD8+ T cells from PBMCs, collected from culture after CMV antigen stimulation. This sequence joins TRBV27 and TRBJ1-6; the D is unclear. The clonotype comes from a human donor in good health (CMV status not recorded). Some clones in this sample may be carry-over from other donors' samples. The CDR3: CANSFTLPNYNSPLHF. In DNA, the CDR3 is TGTGCCAACAGTTTCACCTTACCCAACTATAATTCACCCCTCCACTTT.